A selection of T cell receptor beta chains follows, all from one sample in a study of control samples from healthy donors and cancer patients. The repertoire was sequenced with immunoSEQ multiplex PCR; TCRdb's copy has only in-frame clones and lacks some. Of about 150,000 clones listed, about 94% are singletons. The specimen was blood. Source of these receptors: a man in his forties in good health. Both conserved end residues are part of each CDR3. D genes are given only for firm matches. Clone size is given for some rows only: seen once, a few or many times, or a class if the clone is expanded.

CDR3aa: CASSPDRVQAFF
CDR3nt: TGTGCCAGCAGCCCGGACAGGGTTCAAGCTTTCTTT
d_gene: TRBD1
abundance: -
j_gene: TRBJ1-1
v_gene: TRBV7-8

CDR3aa: CASSLGVYYEQYF
CDR3nt: TGCGCCAGCAGCTTGGGAGTGTACTACGAGCAGTACTTC
d_gene: -
abundance: -
j_gene: TRBJ2-7
v_gene: TRBV5-1

CDR3aa: CATSDLPGGPRTDTQYF
CDR3nt: TGTGCCACCAGTGATTTGCCGGGGGGGCCGCGCACAGATACGCAGTATTTT
d_gene: TRBD2
abundance: -
j_gene: TRBJ2-3
v_gene: TRBV24-1

CDR3aa: CASSLQDTDTQYF
CDR3nt: TGTGCCAGCAGTTTACAAGATACAGATACGCAGTATTTT
d_gene: -
abundance: once
j_gene: TRBJ2-3
v_gene: TRBV12-3/TRBV12-4

CDR3aa: CASSLELSYNEQFF
CDR3nt: TGTGCCAGCAGCTTGGAACTGAGCTACAATGAGCAGTTCTTC
d_gene: -
abundance: -
j_gene: TRBJ2-1
v_gene: TRBV5-6

CDR3aa: CASSKLPGSEYVQYF
CDR3nt: TGTGCCAGCAGCAAACTACCAGGAAGTGAATATGTGCAGTACTTC
d_gene: -
abundance: -
j_gene: TRBJ2-7
v_gene: TRBV5-5

CDR3aa: CASSLSSPLHF
CDR3nt: TGTGCCAGCAGCTTGAGTTCACCCCTCCACTTT
d_gene: -
abundance: -
j_gene: TRBJ1-6
v_gene: TRBV5-6

CDR3aa: CASSPTGGSGYTF
CDR3nt: TGTGCCAGCAGCCCGACAGGGGGCTCTGGCTACACCTTC
d_gene: TRBD1
abundance: once
j_gene: TRBJ1-2
v_gene: TRBV14

CDR3aa: CASRLPSLEGYTF
CDR3nt: TGTGCCAGCAGGCTACCCTCCCTTGAGGGCTACACCTTC
d_gene: -
abundance: -
j_gene: TRBJ1-2
v_gene: TRBV7-2

CDR3aa: CASSGQGTDTQYF
CDR3nt: TGCGCCAGCAGTGGACAGGGGACAGATACGCAGTATTTT
d_gene: TRBD1
abundance: -
j_gene: TRBJ2-3
v_gene: TRBV10-1

CDR3aa: CASSFSRTNAPEAFF
CDR3nt: TGTGCCAGCAGCTTTAGCCGGACGAACGCCCCTGAAGCTTTCTTT
d_gene: -
abundance: -
j_gene: TRBJ1-1
v_gene: TRBV5-6

CDR3aa: CASSFGQGGTEAFF
CDR3nt: TGTGCCAGCAGCTTCGGCCAGGGAGGGACTGAAGCTTTCTTT
d_gene: -
abundance: -
j_gene: TRBJ1-1
v_gene: TRBV7-9

CDR3aa: CASSLDRVRDTEAFF
CDR3nt: TGTGCCAGCAGCTTGGACAGGGTGAGGGACACTGAAGCTTTCTTT
d_gene: -
abundance: -
j_gene: TRBJ1-1
v_gene: TRBV5-4

CDR3aa: CASSPPGARSSGANVLTF
CDR3nt: TGTGCCAGCTCACCACCTGGGGCGCGTAGCTCTGGGGCCAACGTCCTGACTTTC
d_gene: -
abundance: -
j_gene: TRBJ2-6
v_gene: TRBV18

CDR3aa: CAILGGANEQFF
CDR3nt: TGTGCCATCCTGGGGGGGGCCAATGAGCAGTTCTTC
d_gene: -
abundance: -
j_gene: TRBJ2-1
v_gene: TRBV19

CDR3aa: CASSLRQGYSDTQYF
CDR3nt: TGCGCCAGCAGCTTGAGACAGGGGTATTCAGATACGCAGTATTTT
d_gene: TRBD1
abundance: -
j_gene: TRBJ2-3
v_gene: TRBV5-1